These T cell receptor beta chains were read from a single sample in a study of blood T cell repertoires in COVID-19. Data came from immunoSEQ multiplex PCR; TCRdb stores just in-frame clones and leaves some out. The sample contains about 110,000 clones, approximately 88% of which appear only once. Sequenced: peripheral blood. These receptors were taken from a woman in her 70s with acute or convalescent COVID-19. CDR3s include the opening cysteine and the closing phenylalanine or tryptophan. D genes are given only for firm matches. Clone size is stated in some rows and not others, as once, few, many or a class when expanded.

J gene,D gene,V gene,clone size,CDR3 protein,CDR3 DNA
TRBJ1-1,TRBD1,TRBV6-5,.,CASSSRDRGNTEAFF,TGTGCCAGCAGTTCCAGGGACAGGGGCAACACTGAAGCTTTCTTT
TRBJ1-5,.,TRBV13,once,CASSSRTAGSNQPQHF,TGTGCCAGCAGCTCGCGGACAGCTGGGAGCAATCAGCCCCAGCATTTT
TRBJ1-1,.,TRBV2,.,CASSEGGGGTEAFF,TGTGCCAGCAGTGAAGGGGGGGGAGGCACTGAAGCTTTCTTT
TRBJ2-1,.,TRBV9,once,CASSVEDQGGQFF,TGTGCCAGCAGCGTAGAAGATCAGGGAGGGCAGTTCTTC
TRBJ1-2,.,TRBV18,once,CASSPQTGKPYGYTF,TGTGCCAGCTCACCACAAACGGGGAAGCCCTATGGCTACACCTTC
TRBJ1-2,TRBD1,TRBV5-1,.,CASSFGTAYGYTF,TGCGCCAGCAGCTTCGGGACAGCCTATGGCTACACCTTC
TRBJ2-1,TRBD2,TRBV4-2,.,CASSQGASGTREQFF,TGTGCCAGCAGCCAAGGGGCTAGCGGGACCAGAGAGCAGTTCTTC
TRBJ2-5,TRBD2,TRBV7-8,.,CASSGRVAGESETQYF,TGTGCCAGCAGCGGCCGGGTAGCGGGAGAGTCAGAGACCCAGTACTTC
TRBJ2-2,.,TRBV6-5,.,CASSFLRGRGELFF,TGTGCCAGCAGTTTCCTCAGGGGACGGGGGGAGCTGTTTTTT
TRBJ1-3,.,TRBV15,.,CATSRDPWELRNTIYF,TGTGCCACCAGCAGAGATCCTTGGGAGCTGAGAAACACCATATATTTT
TRBJ2-1,.,TRBV7-2,.,CASSVDWAGSNEQFF,TGTGCCAGCAGCGTCGACTGGGCGGGAAGCAATGAGCAGTTCTTC
TRBJ1-4,.,TRBV2,.,CASRLVRAANEKLFF,TGTGCCAGCAGACTCGTCAGGGCCGCTAATGAAAAACTGTTTTTT
TRBJ1-3,.,TRBV5-1,.,CASSLTGTGNTIYF,TGCGCCAGCAGCTTGACAGGGACTGGAAACACCATATATTTT
TRBJ1-6,.,TRBV5-1,.,CASSLGGRNNSPLHF,TGCGCCAGCTCCCTAGGAGGGAGGAATAATTCACCCCTCCACTTT
TRBJ1-1,TRBD1,TRBV19,.,CASSQGALTEAFF,TGTGCCAGTTCCCAGGGGGCGCTTACTGAAGCTTTCTTT
TRBJ1-2,.,TRBV19,.,CASSTPRESTSYGYTF,TGTGCCAGTAGTACGCCCCGGGAGTCTACCTCCTATGGCTACACCTTC
TRBJ1-1,.,TRBV10-1,.,CASSESVLGLSEAFF,TGCGCCAGCAGTGAGTCCGTTCTGGGGCTCTCTGAAGCTTTCTTT
TRBJ2-3,.,TRBV7-9,few,CASSRTVSTDTQYF,TGTGCCAGCAGCCGGACAGTTAGCACAGATACGCAGTATTTT
TRBJ1-6,.,TRBV9,.,CASSSLGGANSPLHF,TGTGCCAGCAGCTCGTTAGGAGGGGCCAATTCACCCCTCCACTTT
TRBJ1-5,.,TRBV5-1,.,CASSLAGLDNQPQHF,TGCGCCAGCAGCTTGGCAGGGTTGGACAATCAGCCCCAGCATTTT
TRBJ2-5,.,TRBV9,.,CASSVVGGETQYF,TGTGCCAGCAGCGTAGTGGGGGGAGAGACCCAGTACTTC
TRBJ2-7,TRBD1,TRBV7-8,.,CASSPRDSSYEQYF,TGTGCCAGCAGCCCCCGGGACAGTTCCTACGAGCAGTACTTC
TRBJ1-2,TRBD1,TRBV2,.,CASTLRGQTNYGYTF,TGTGCCAGCACCCTCAGGGGGCAGACTAACTATGGCTACACCTTC
TRBJ1-5,.,TRBV18,once,CASSPGGVLQPQHF,TGTGCCAGCTCACCAGGCGGGGTTCTACAGCCCCAGCATTTT
TRBJ2-1,.,TRBV27,.,CASSVWSALYNEQFF,TGTGCCAGCAGTGTATGGAGCGCCCTCTACAATGAGCAGTTCTTC
TRBJ2-1,.,TRBV11-2,.,CASSLDRGSGTYNEQFF,TGTGCCAGCAGCTTAGATCGGGGGTCTGGTACCTACAATGAGCAGTTCTTC
TRBJ2-2,.,TRBV3-1/TRBV3-2,.,CATDGRRGTGELFF,TGTGCCACCGATGGGAGACGGGGCACCGGGGAGCTGTTTTTT
TRBJ2-1,TRBD2,TRBV18,.,CASSPITGLAGGLAYNEQFF,TGTGCCAGCTCACCGATCACGGGACTAGCGGGGGGGCTCGCCTACAATGAGCAGTTCTTC
TRBJ1-6,.,TRBV6-5,.,CASSYSSRVDNSPLHF,TGTGCCAGCAGTTACAGTAGCAGGGTAGATAATTCACCCCTCCACTTT
TRBJ2-5,TRBD1,TRBV10-2,once,CASSDSRGWGQETQYF,TGCGCCAGCAGTGATTCCAGGGGGTGGGGTCAAGAGACCCAGTACTTC
TRBJ1-4,TRBD1,TRBV9,.,CASSVTGAPYEKLFF,TGTGCCAGCAGCGTTACAGGGGCGCCATATGAAAAACTGTTTTTT
TRBJ1-2,.,TRBV24-1,.,CAIHRRLPYGYTF,TGTGCCATCCACCGAAGACTTCCCTATGGCTACACCTTC
TRBJ1-2,.,TRBV6-5,.,CASSTDGSGDYGCTF,TGTGCCAGCAGTACGGACGGTTCGGGGGACTATGGCTGCACCTTC
TRBJ2-1,.,TRBV19,.,CASSIPGRGNEQFF,TGTGCCAGTAGTATACCCGGTCGGGGGAATGAGCAGTTCTTC
TRBJ1-1,.,TRBV3-1/TRBV3-2,.,CASSQASGGLNTEAFF,TGTGCCAGCAGCCAAGCCTCGGGAGGGCTCAACACTGAAGCTTTCTTT
TRBJ1-2,TRBD1,TRBV25-1,once,CASSEGQGGGYTF,TGTGCCAGCAGTGAGGGACAGGGCGGCGGCTACACCTTC
TRBJ2-1,.,TRBV7-3,.,CASSLEAADEQFF,TGTGCCAGCAGCCTGGAGGCCGCGGATGAGCAGTTCTTC
TRBJ2-7,.,TRBV27,few,CASSPAGTSRYEQYF,TGTGCCAGCAGTCCAGCCGGGACATCCAGGTACGAGCAGTACTTC
TRBJ2-5,TRBD1,TRBV7-2,.,CASSLDRAGGETQYF,TGTGCCAGCAGCTTGGACAGGGCAGGGGGAGAGACCCAGTACTTC
TRBJ2-5,.,TRBV5-6,.,CASSFQGLETQYF,TGTGCCAGCAGCTTCCAGGGGCTAGAGACCCAGTACTTC
TRBJ1-1,.,TRBV30,few,CACQINRGAEAFF,TGTGCCTGCCAAATAAATCGGGGGGCTGAAGCTTTCTTT
TRBJ1-4,TRBD1,TRBV5-1,.,CASSTGTGSNEKLFF,TGCGCCAGCAGCACCGGGACAGGGAGTAATGAAAAACTGTTTTTT
TRBJ2-3,TRBD1,TRBV18,.,CASSPGQGRASDTQYF,TGTGCCAGCTCACCCGGACAGGGGAGGGCGTCAGATACGCAGTATTTT
TRBJ2-5,TRBD1,TRBV5-1,.,CASSLGQGTQETQYF,TGCGCCAGCAGCTTGGGACAGGGAACTCAAGAGACCCAGTACTTC
TRBJ1-1,.,TRBV9,.,CASSVGGDTEAFF,TGTGCCAGCAGCGTAGGGGGGGACACTGAAGCTTTCTTT
TRBJ1-1,TRBD1,TRBV3-1/TRBV3-2,.,CASSHGTGTEAFF,TGTGCCAGCAGCCACGGGACAGGTACAGAAGCTTTCTTT
TRBJ2-6,TRBD1,TRBV2,.,CASSPLRGQGTSGANVLTF,TGTGCCAGCAGCCCTCTCCGGGGACAGGGAACCTCTGGGGCCAACGTCCTGACTTTC
TRBJ1-2,.,TRBV3-1/TRBV3-2,.,CASSHRGANYGYTF,TGTGCCAGCAGCCACAGGGGAGCTAACTATGGCTACACCTTC
TRBJ2-1,TRBD2,TRBV10-1,once,CASSESGLAGESHEQFF,TGCGCCAGCAGTGAGTCCGGACTAGCGGGAGAGAGCCATGAGCAGTTCTTC
TRBJ2-6,TRBD1,TRBV19,.,CASSTDRDAGANVLTF,TGTGCCAGTAGTACTGACAGGGACGCTGGGGCCAACGTCCTGACTTTC
TRBJ1-6,.,TRBV9,.,CASSTRTENNSPLHF,TGTGCCAGCAGCACCCGGACAGAGAATAATTCACCCCTCCACTTT
TRBJ1-5,TRBD1,TRBV6-5,.,CASSPTGGEQPQHF,TGTGCCAGCAGTCCAACAGGGGGCGAACAGCCCCAGCATTTT
TRBJ2-7,TRBD2,TRBV6-1,once,CASSETSAEQYF,TGTGCCAGCAGTGAAACTAGCGCCGAGCAGTACTTC
TRBJ1-5,TRBD1,TRBV18,.,CASSPGQGRQPQHF,TGTGCCAGCTCACCCGGACAGGGACGCCAGCCCCAGCATTTT
TRBJ2-3,TRBD1,TRBV29-1,.,CSVDTGTGADTQYF,TGCAGCGTTGATACCGGGACAGGGGCGGATACGCAGTATTTT
TRBJ2-1,TRBD1,TRBV5-6,.,CASSLRPGGSYNEQFF,TGTGCCAGCAGCTTGCGGCCAGGGGGCTCCTACAATGAGCAGTTCTTC
TRBJ2-6,TRBD1,TRBV5-4,.,CASSPGTGGASGANVLTF,TGTGCCAGCAGCCCCGGGACAGGGGGCGCTTCGGGGGCCAACGTCCTGACTTTC
TRBJ2-7,.,TRBV11-2,once,CASSLAGVTNEQYF,TGTGCCAGCAGCTTAGCGGGAGTTACCAACGAGCAGTACTTC
TRBJ1-1,.,TRBV9,few,CASSVEQNTEAFF,TGTGCCAGCAGCGTAGAACAGAACACTGAAGCTTTCTTT
TRBJ1-2,.,TRBV27,.,CASSSLGGASYGYTF,TGTGCCAGCAGCTCATTAGGCGGCGCTAGCTATGGCTACACCTTC